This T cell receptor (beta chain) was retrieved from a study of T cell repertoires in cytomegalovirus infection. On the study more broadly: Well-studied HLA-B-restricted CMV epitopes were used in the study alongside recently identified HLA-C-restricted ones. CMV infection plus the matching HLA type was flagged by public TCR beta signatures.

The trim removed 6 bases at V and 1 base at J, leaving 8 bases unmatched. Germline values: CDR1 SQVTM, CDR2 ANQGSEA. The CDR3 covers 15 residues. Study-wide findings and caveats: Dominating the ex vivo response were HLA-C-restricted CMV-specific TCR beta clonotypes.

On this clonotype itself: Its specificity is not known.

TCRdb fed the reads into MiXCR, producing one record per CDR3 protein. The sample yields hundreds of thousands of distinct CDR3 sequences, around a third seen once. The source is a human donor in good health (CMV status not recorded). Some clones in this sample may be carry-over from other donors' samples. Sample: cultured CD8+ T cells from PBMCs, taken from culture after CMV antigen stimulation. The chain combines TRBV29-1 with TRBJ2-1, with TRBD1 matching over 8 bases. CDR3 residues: CSVISTGVSYNEQFF. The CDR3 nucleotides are TGCAGCGTGATATCGACAGGGGTTTCCTACAATGAGCAGTTCTTC.